The 15 T cell receptor beta chains below were found in one sample sequenced in a study of CD8+CD57+ T cells in acquired aplastic anemia. The sequenced patients had an expansion of CD8+CD57+ cells seen by flow cytometry. The template for TCR beta VDJ and CDR3 sequence profiling was genomic DNA. TCRdb independently ran MiXCR on the reads; one entry per CDR3 protein. Counted here are roughly 500,000 distinct CDR3 sequences, more than 25% occurring once; the ten biggest clones make up under 0.95%. The sample consisted of sorted CD4+, CD8+, or CD8+CD57+ T cells (not recorded which) from PBMCs. The receptors originated from a human donor with aplastic anemia.

Regarding this clonotype: A much larger clone lies one base from this, so it may be a read error. The chain joins TRBV19 to TRBJ2-5; D may correspond to TRBD1 or TRBD2 (6 bases each). The CDR3 has 14 amino acids. Germline V gene lookup returns CDR1 LNHDA and CDR2 SQIVND (reference sequence). As DNA, the CDR3 is TGTGCCAGTAGTATAGGCGGAGGGGGAGAGACCCAGTGCTTC. Its protein is CASSIGGGGETQCF.

The chain joins TRBV29-1 to TRBJ1-1; D call uncertain. The CDR3 runs to 13 residues. V shed 5 bases and J shed 1 base, with 11 bases lying between them. Germline V gene lookup returns CDR1 SQVTM and CDR2 ANQGSEA. CDR3 DNA: TGCAGCGTTTGGGGTTACAAGAACACTGAAGCTTTCTTT. It yields the protein CSVWGYKNTEAFF.

The rearrangement uses TRBV6-2 or TRBV6-3 and TRBJ1-2, with no clear D. V was clipped by 5 bases and J by 4 bases, with 14 bases between them. This CDR3 has 14 amino acids. Germline-derived CDR1 and CDR2 are MNHEY and SVGEGT. CDR3: CASSGSPPTYGYTF. DNA of the CDR3: TGTGCCAGCAGTGGTAGCCCCCCTACCTATGGCTACACCTTC.

The chain is built from TRBV19 and TRBJ2-1; D is possibly TRBD2 (6 bases). In germline, CDR1 is LNHDA, CDR2 SQIVND (reference sequence). V was clipped by 4 bases and J by 5 bases, with 18 bases between them. The CDR3 sequence is 16 residues long. The CDR3 protein is CASSSNGRGTNNEQFF. For the CDR3, the DNA is TGTGCCAGTAGTAGTAACGGGAGAGGAACCAACAATGAGCAGTTCTTC.

J is TRBJ1-2 and V is TRBV10-1; 7 bases map to TRBD1. V was pared by 9 bases and J by 3 bases, with 1 base of the junction left unmatched. Germline V CDR1 and CDR2: WNHNN, SYGVQD (reference sequence). The length of the CDR3 is 11 residues. The CDR3 DNA reads as TGCGCCAGGGGGACAGACTATGGCTACACCTTC. Protein sequence: CARGTDYGYTF.

The sample holds many counts of this clonotype. The chain joins TRBV9 to TRBJ1-1; D is unresolved. The CDR3 is made up of 13 amino acids. CDR1 is SGDLS, CDR2 YYNGEE, per germline. V was shortened by 0 bases and J by 1 base, with 4 bases between the two germline ends. CDR3 amino acids: CASSVARNTEAFF. The CDR3 DNA follows: TGTGCCAGCAGCGTAGCCAGGAACACTGAAGCTTTCTTT.

There are a few counts of this clonotype. This clone may be a read error of a much larger clone one base away. This rearrangement joins TRBV5-6 to TRBJ2-3, with D maybe TRBD2 (6 bases). The CDR3 is made up of 13 amino acids. Germline values: CDR1 SGHDT, CDR2 YYEEEE. The V end was cut by 5 bases, the J end by 0 bases, with 7 bases between. CDR3 region: CASRSGSTDTQYF. CDR3 nucleotides: TGTGCCAGCAGAAGCGGGAGCACAGATACGCAGTATTTT. The full variable domain, its missing parts supplied by reference TRBV5-6 and TRBJ2-3, is DAGVTQSPTHLIKTRGQQVTLRCSPKSGHDTVSWYQQALGQGPQFIFQYYEEEERQRGNFPDRFSGHQFPNYSSELNVNALLLGDSALYLCASRSGSTDTQYFGPGTRLTVL.

This clonotype was detected a few times. The genes are TRBV12-3 or TRBV12-4 and TRBJ1-1; no reliable D call. The CDR3 consists of 15 residues. The V end lost 3 bases, the J end lost 4 bases, and 15 bases lay between the germline ends. This CDR3 is CASSFNTGVSTEAFF. CDR3 DNA sequence: TGTGCCAGCAGTTTTAACACGGGAGTAAGCACTGAAGCTTTCTTT.

This clonotype was seen a few times. The chain combines TRBV4-1 with TRBJ1-6; maybe TRBD1 (5 bases). V was cut by 0 bases and J by 4 bases, with 22 bases left in between. Germline V gene data show CDR1 as MGHRA and CDR2 as YSYEKL. The CDR3 extends over 20 amino acids. CDR3 DNA sequence: TGCGCCAGCAGCCAAGATGGGGGTGATGCGAGGGGCGGATATAATTCACCCCTCCACTTT. This sequence encodes CASSQDGGDARGGYNSPLHF.

The chain links TRBV12-3 or TRBV12-4 to TRBJ2-2; TRBD2 matches 7 bases. V shed 6 bases, J shed 4 bases, and the junction held 5 bases outside the gene matches. There are 14 residues in the CDR3. CDR3 DNA: TGTGCCAGCAGCACTAGCGCGTTCACCGGGGAGCTGTTTTTT. Its translation is CASSTSAFTGELFF.

This clonotype was counted a few times. The rearrangement links TRBV30 to TRBJ1-3, with D tentatively TRBD1 (5 bases). Germline CDR1 and CDR2: GTSNPN and SVGIG (reference sequence). The CDR3 contains 16 residues. Trimming cost V 2 bases and J 8 bases, with 22 bases left between them. CDR3 DNA sequence: TGTGCCTGGAGTTCTAGTAGGGGCGCGAGAGGGGACACCATATATTTT. Translation gives CAWSSSRGARGDTIYF. Supplemented by reference TRBV30 and TRBJ1-3, the full variable domain reads SQTIHQWPATLVQPVGSPLSLECTVEGTSNPNLYWYRQAAGRGLQLLFYSVGIGQISSEVPQNLSASRPQDRQFILSSKKLLLSDSGFYLCAWSSSRGARGDTIYFGEGSWLTVV.

The V gene is TRBV5-4, the J gene TRBJ1-6, with D unclear. The CDR3 is 17 residues long. Looked up from germline, CDR1 is SGHNT and CDR2 is YYREEE (reference sequence). The V and J ends lost 3 bases and 0 bases respectively, with 13 bases between them. The CDR3 bases are TGTGCCAGCAGCTACGCATTCAAAAGCTCCTATAATTCACCCCTCCACTTT. It yields the protein CASSYAFKSSYNSPLHF.

This clonotype was observed a few times. The chain carries TRBV15 and TRBJ2-7; a possible D gene is TRBD1 (6 bases). Germline V lookup: CDR1 LNHNV, CDR2 YYDKDF (reference sequence). The CDR3 has 15 amino acids. Trimming took 3 bases from V and 3 from J, leaving 15 bases between them. The CDR3 DNA reads TGTGCCACCAGCAGGGGCAGGGGTATTAGCTACGAGCAGTACTTC. This translates into CATSRGRGISYEQYF.

The chain is built from TRBV11-2 and TRBJ2-5; D is perhaps TRBD2 (5 bases). The V gene's germline CDR1 is SGHAT and CDR2 FQNNGV. V lost 1 base to trimming and J lost 7 bases, with 13 bases between them. The CDR3 totals 14 residues. The CDR3 reads CASSLATSRVTQYF. In DNA form, the CDR3 reads TGTGCCAGCAGCTTAGCAACTAGTCGTGTGACCCAGTACTTC.

This sequence joins TRBV30 and TRBJ1-3; D is perhaps TRBD1 (6 bases). The germline gives CDR1 GTSNPN, CDR2 SVGIG (reference sequence). V was pared by 0 bases and J by 5 bases, with 14 bases between. This CDR3 is 15 amino acids long. As DNA, the CDR3 is TGTGCCTGGAGTGTACTCCCAGGGGTCAGAAACACCATATATTTT. Encoded protein: CAWSVLPGVRNTIYF.